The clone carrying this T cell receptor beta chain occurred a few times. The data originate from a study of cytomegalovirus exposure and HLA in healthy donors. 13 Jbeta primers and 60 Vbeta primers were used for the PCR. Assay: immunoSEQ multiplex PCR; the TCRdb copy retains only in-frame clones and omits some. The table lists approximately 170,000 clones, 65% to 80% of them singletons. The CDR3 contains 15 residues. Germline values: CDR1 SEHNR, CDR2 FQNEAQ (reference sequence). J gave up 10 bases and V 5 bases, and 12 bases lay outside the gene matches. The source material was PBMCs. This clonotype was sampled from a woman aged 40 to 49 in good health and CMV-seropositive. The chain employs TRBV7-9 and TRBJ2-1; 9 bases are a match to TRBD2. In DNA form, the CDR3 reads TGTGCCAGCAGCGGGGGGGCGGGAGGGCCCGGGGAGCAGTTCTTC. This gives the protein CASSGGAGGPGEQFF.